This entry lists 25 T cell receptor beta chains sequenced from one sample in a study of post-analysis software for immune sequencing data. These receptors have no identified antigens. Study-level results: A handful of TRBV segments appeared more often in patients than in controls, and TRBV5-6, TRBV5-1 and TRBV20-1 were among these.

Unique molecular identifiers featured in each of the TCR beta cDNA libraries. TCRdb reprocessed the PCR reads via MiXCR and lists one record per CDR3 protein. The repertoire has hundreds of thousands of distinct CDR3 sequences, around 40% of them found once; the top ten carry around an eighth. The material sequenced was blood. The receptors derive from a girl aged 5 to 17 with multiple sclerosis.

The genes are TRBV20-1 and TRBJ2-3, with TRBD1 matching over 12 bases. The CDR3 has 17 amino acids. With V trimmed by 4 bases and J by 10 bases, 18 bases remained unmatched. CDR1 is DFQATT, CDR2 SNEGSKA, per germline (reference sequence). CDR3 DNA: TGCAGTGCTATACCGGCAACCGGGACAGGGGGCGCGGCACCGCAGTATTTT. It translates to CSAIPATGTGGAAPQYF.

The rearrangement joins TRBV7-2 to TRBJ1-5; a weak D match, TRBD1 (6 bases). V was shortened by 5 bases and J by 9 bases, with 20 bases between the two germline ends. CDR1 and CDR2 from the germline V gene are SGHTA and FQGNSA. This CDR3 is 15 amino acids long. CDR3 amino acids: CASSPDGGSDLPQHF. The DNA for the CDR3 is TGTGCCAGCAGCCCCGACGGGGGCAGTGACTTGCCCCAGCATTTT.

V gene TRBV5-5 combines with J gene TRBJ1-2; 7 nucleotides agree with TRBD1. CDR3 length: 16 amino acids. V trimming: 0 bases; J trimming: 1 base; junction bases outside the gene matches: 6. Germline assignment: CDR1 SGHKS and CDR2 YYEKEE (reference sequence). Written as DNA, the CDR3 is TGTGCCAGCAGCTTGGGTTTGGCAGGGGGTAACTATGGCTACACCTTC. Its protein product is CASSLGLAGGNYGYTF.

This rearrangement joins TRBV10-3 to TRBJ2-1; perhaps TRBD2 as D (5 bases). Looked up from germline, CDR1 is ENHRY and CDR2 is SYGVKD. The CDR3 has 15 amino acids. V dropped 2 bases and J dropped 9 bases, with 17 bases sitting between them. CDR3 loop: CAISEPPRGNSEQFF. CDR3 DNA: TGTGCCATCAGTGAGCCTCCTCGGGGAAACTCTGAGCAGTTCTTC.

The chain combines TRBV7-2 with TRBJ1-5; D is unresolved. The CDR3 covers 14 residues. Looked up from germline, CDR1 is SGHTA and CDR2 is FQGNSA. The V gene lost 1 base and the J gene lost 3 bases, with 7 bases spanning the gap. CDR3 in amino acids: CASSLGSFNQPQHF. The CDR3 nucleotides are TGTGCCAGCAGCTTAGGCAGCTTCAATCAGCCCCAGCATTTT.

This clonotype was observed many times. The J gene is TRBJ2-7, the V gene TRBV28; 11 bases map to TRBD1. The J segment lost 3 bases and the V segment lost 3 bases, leaving 1 base of the junction unmatched. The CDR3 loop spans 14 amino acids. Germline V lookup: CDR1 MDHEN, CDR2 SYDVKM. CDR3: CASSFGTGGYEQYF. CDR3 DNA: TGTGCCAGCAGTTTTGGGACAGGGGGCTACGAGCAGTACTTC. The whole variable domain, remainder taken from reference TRBV28 and TRBJ2-7, is DVKVTQSSRYLVKRTGEKVFLECVQDMDHENMFWYRQDPGLGLRLIYFSYDVKMKEKGDIPEGYSVSREKKERFSLILESASTNQTSMYLCASSFGTGGYEQYFGPGTRLTVT.

This clonotype was counted a few times. The rearrangement joins TRBV20-1 to TRBJ2-7; D possibly corresponds to TRBD2 (6 bases). The germline V gene has CDR1 DFQATT and CDR2 SNEGSKA (reference sequence). The ends were cut back, 6 bases at V and 6 bases at J, with 24 bases in the middle. The CDR3 consists of 15 residues. CDR3 in amino acids: CSAPGEGRFNTEQYF. The CDR3 DNA follows: TGCAGTGCCCCGGGAGAAGGGCGGTTCAACACCGAGCAGTACTTC.

This clonotype was found a few times. The chain carries TRBV4-3 and TRBJ2-5; no clear D. The J call may be faulty, since TRBJ2-7 better matches the DNA end. The CDR3 runs 15 residues. Germline V gene lookup returns CDR1 LGHNA and CDR2 YSLEER. CDR3 sequence reads: CASSLGRAGNYEQYF. CDR3 coding DNA: TGCGCCAGCAGCCTCGGCAGAGCAGGAAACTACGAGCAGTACTTC.

The genes are TRBV28 and TRBJ1-1; D gene ambiguous. The CDR3 is 14 amino acids. V shed 5 bases and J shed 6 bases, with 16 bases lying between them. In germline, CDR1 is MDHEN, CDR2 SYDVKM. CDR3 sequence: CASSPGAPAPEAFF. In DNA, the CDR3 is TGTGCCAGCAGTCCCGGTGCCCCCGCTCCTGAAGCTTTCTTT.

This rearrangement joins TRBV28 to TRBJ2-2; 8 nucleotides align to TRBD2. CDR1 and CDR2 from the germline V gene are MDHEN and SYDVKM. V shed 5 bases, J shed 4 bases, and the junction held 3 bases outside the gene matches. CDR3 length: 14 amino acids. CDR3 nucleotide sequence: TGTGCCAGCAGTCCCGGGACTAGCACCGGGGAGCTGTTTTTT. This encodes CASSPGTSTGELFF.

The genes are TRBV20-1 and TRBJ2-5; either TRBD1 or TRBD2 may supply D (5 bases each). The end of the DNA aligns better with TRBJ2-7, so the J call may be wrong. This CDR3 region has 14 residues. In germline, CDR1 is DFQATT, CDR2 SNEGSKA (reference sequence). The CDR3 nucleotides read TGCAGTGCCCCAACGGGGCAGGATTGGTACGAGCAGTACTTC. The encoded protein is CSAPTGQDWYEQYF.

The chain joins TRBV4-1 to TRBJ2-6; 8 positions match TRBD1. This CDR3 has 18 amino acids. Germline assignment: CDR1 MGHRA and CDR2 YSYEKL. V shed 5 bases, J shed 1 base, and the junction held 10 bases outside the gene matches. The CDR3 loop reads CASSEPDRVRSGANVLTF. In DNA, the CDR3 is TGCGCCAGCAGCGAACCGGACAGGGTTAGATCTGGGGCCAACGTCCTGACTTTC.

J is TRBJ2-7 and V is TRBV29-1; D not certain. The CDR3 is 12 residues long. CDR1 and CDR2 from the germline V gene are SQVTM and ANQGSEA. V lost 4 bases and J 0 bases, leaving 7 bases between the germline ends. Here the CDR3 DNA reads TGCAGCGTTGGTGAGCGCTCCTACGAGCAGTACTTC. It yields the protein CSVGERSYEQYF.

The V gene is TRBV20-1, the J gene TRBJ2-1, with D tentatively TRBD2 (6 bases). V was cut by 6 bases and J by 6 bases, with 12 bases left in between. The germline V gene has CDR1 DFQATT and CDR2 SNEGSKA (reference sequence). The CDR3 extends over 12 amino acids. This CDR3 reads CSARGGLNEQFF. As DNA, the CDR3 is TGCAGTGCCCGCGGAGGGCTCAATGAGCAGTTCTTC.

As for this clonotype: One junction end does not reproduce the germline sequence, and a read error may be involved. This rearrangement joins TRBV5-8 to TRBJ2-7; 7 bases line up with TRBD1. CDR3 size: 13 residues. Germline CDR1 is SGHTS and CDR2 is YDEGEE. As DNA, the CDR3 is TGTGCCAGCAGCTTTGACAGGGCCTACGTGCAGTACTTC. It translates to CASSFDRAYVQYF. Full variable domain (remainder filled in from reference TRBV5-8 and TRBJ2-7): EAGVTQSPTHLIKTRGQQATLRCSPISGHTSVYWYQQALGLGLQFLLWYDEGEERNRGNFPPRFSGRQFPNYSSELNVNALELEDSALYLCASSFDRAYVQYFGPGTRLTVT.

CDR3 coding DNA: TGTGCCAGCAGTGCCCGGACGTACTCCTACGAGCAGTACTTC. It translates to CASSARTYSYEQYF. The V and J genes are TRBV25-1 and TRBJ2-7; no reliable D call. The V gene's germline CDR1 is MGHDK and CDR2 SYGVNS. CDR3 size: 14 residues. Trimming pared 4 bases from V and 0 bases from J, leaving 10 bases between.

The sample holds a few counts of this clonotype. The chain carries TRBV30 and TRBJ2-1, with 10 nucleotides matching TRBD2. CDR3 length: 15 residues. Germline V lookup: CDR1 GTSNPN, CDR2 SVGIG (reference sequence). J lost 3 bases, V lost 2 bases, and 4 bases had no gene match. CDR3 amino acids: CAWSPIAGGYNEQFF. Written as DNA, the CDR3 is TGTGCCTGGAGTCCGATAGCGGGAGGCTACAATGAGCAGTTCTTC.

This clonotype was counted only a few times. Here the CDR3 reads CSARAYNEQFF. The CDR3 DNA follows: TGCAGTGCTAGGGCCTACAATGAGCAGTTCTTC. This sequence joins TRBV20-1 and TRBJ2-1; D unresolved. In germline, CDR1 is DFQATT, CDR2 SNEGSKA (reference sequence). V dropped 3 bases and J dropped 2 bases, with 2 bases sitting between them. This CDR3 region has 11 residues.

This clonotype was detected a few times. This chain links TRBV3-1 with TRBJ2-3; 9 bases map to TRBD2. With V trimmed by 1 base and J by 6 bases, 8 bases remained unmatched. This CDR3 contains 16 residues. Germline loops: CDR1 LGHDT, CDR2 YNNKEL (reference sequence). The CDR3 DNA is TGTGCCAGCAGCCAAGGTTTAGCGGGAGCAGGCGATACGCAGTATTTT. It codes for CASSQGLAGAGDTQYF.

The rearrangement joins TRBV20-1 to TRBJ2-1; TRBD2 is a possible D gene (5 bases). This CDR3 is 14 amino acids long. Deletions cut 1 base from V and 8 bases from J, with 15 bases between. CDR1 DFQATT and CDR2 SNEGSKA come from the germline V gene (reference sequence). CDR3 nucleotides: TGCAGTGCTAGAGCTGCCGGGGTTGACGATGAGCAGTTCTTC. Encoded protein: CSARAAGVDDEQFF.

This clonotype was found a few times. CDR3 loop: CASSLVGTKETQYF. The CDR3 bases are TGTGCCAGCAGCTTAGTTGGTACCAAAGAGACCCAGTACTTC. The gene calls are TRBV7-9 and TRBJ2-5; D ambiguous. CDR3 size: 14 residues. Between the trimmed V and J ends, which lost 1 base and 3 bases, there was a span of 9 bases. Looked up from germline, CDR1 is SEHNR and CDR2 is FQNEAQ (reference sequence).

This clonotype was seen just once. The chain couples TRBV20-1 to TRBJ1-5; D might be TRBD1 (5 bases). This CDR3 spans 13 amino acids. V was shortened by 6 bases and J by 5 bases, with 14 bases between the two germline ends. The germline gives CDR1 DFQATT, CDR2 SNEGSKA (reference sequence). The CDR3 protein is CSAHNGGYQPQHF. Written as DNA, the CDR3 is TGCAGTGCACACAATGGGGGGTATCAGCCCCAGCATTTT.

The chain carries TRBV20-1 and TRBJ2-7; 12 positions match TRBD2. With V trimmed by 3 bases and J by 2 bases, 5 bases remained unmatched. The CDR3 extends over 15 amino acids. Germline V gene lookup returns CDR1 DFQATT and CDR2 SNEGSKA (reference sequence). The CDR3 bases are TGCAGTGCTAGCCCTAGCGGGAGGGCCCCCTACGAGCAGTACTTC. Its protein product is CSASPSGRAPYEQYF.

This clonotype was detected only a few times. The gene calls are TRBV7-3 and TRBJ2-5; 7 nucleotides agree with TRBD1. The CDR3 sequence is 14 residues long. Trimming took 5 bases from V and 3 from J; bases not matched to a gene: 6. Germline CDR1 SGHTA, CDR2 FQGTGA. CDR3 sequence: CASSPGTEEETQYF. CDR3 nucleotide sequence: TGTGCCAGCAGCCCGGGGACAGAAGAAGAGACCCAGTACTTC.

The rearrangement links TRBV6-5 to TRBJ2-1, with TRBD2 matching 12 bases. V lost 5 bases to trimming and J lost 8 bases; unmatched junction nucleotides: 10. The CDR3 covers 16 residues. Germline V gives CDR1 MNHEY, CDR2 SVGAGI. CDR3 sequence reads: CASSRPMTSGSHEQFF. The CDR3 DNA follows: TGTGCCAGCAGTCGACCCATGACTAGCGGGAGCCATGAGCAGTTCTTC.